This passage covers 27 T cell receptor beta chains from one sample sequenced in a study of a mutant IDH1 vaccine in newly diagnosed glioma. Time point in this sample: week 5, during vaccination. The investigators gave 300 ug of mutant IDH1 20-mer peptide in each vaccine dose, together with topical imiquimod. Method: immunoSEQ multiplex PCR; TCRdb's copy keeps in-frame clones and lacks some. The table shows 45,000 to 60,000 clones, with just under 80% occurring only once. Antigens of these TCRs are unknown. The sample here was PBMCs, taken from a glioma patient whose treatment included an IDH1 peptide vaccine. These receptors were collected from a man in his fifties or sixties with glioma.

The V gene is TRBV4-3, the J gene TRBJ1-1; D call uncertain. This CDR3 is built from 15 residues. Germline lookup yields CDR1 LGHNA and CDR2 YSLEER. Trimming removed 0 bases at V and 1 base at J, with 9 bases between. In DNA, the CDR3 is TGCGCCAGCAGCCAAGATCCGGTGGGGAACACTGAAGCTTTCTTT. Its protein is CASSQDPVGNTEAFF.

The CDR3 protein is CASSAKGQGDYGYTF. The CDR3 bases are TGTGCCAGCAGCGCGAAAGGACAGGGAGATTATGGCTACACCTTC. The chain has TRBV9 and TRBJ1-2, with 8 bases that match TRBD1. CDR1 SGDLS and CDR2 YYNGEE come from the germline V gene. Trimming took 3 bases from V and 5 from J; bases not matched to a gene: 9. This CDR3 comprises 15 residues.

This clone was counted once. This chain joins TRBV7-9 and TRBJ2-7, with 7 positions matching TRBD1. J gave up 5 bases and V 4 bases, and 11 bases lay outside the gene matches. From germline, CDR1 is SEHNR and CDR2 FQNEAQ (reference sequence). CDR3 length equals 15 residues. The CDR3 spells CASSSWTGDRDEQYF. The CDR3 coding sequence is TGTGCCAGCAGCTCCTGGACAGGAGACCGGGACGAGCAGTACTTC. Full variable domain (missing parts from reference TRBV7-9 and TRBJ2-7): DTGVSQNPRHKITKRGQNVTFRCDPISEHNRLYWYRQTLGQGPEFLTYFQNEAQLEKSRLLSDRFSAERPKGSFSTLEIQRTEQGDSAMYLCASSSWTGDRDEQYFGPGTRLTVT.

The CDR3 DNA reads as TGTGCCATCAGGGATCTGGACACTACTGAAGCTTTCTTT. As protein: CAIRDLDTTEAFF. The chain employs TRBV10-3 and TRBJ1-1, with TRBD1 as a possible D gene (5 bases). The CDR3 has 13 residues. Trimming removed 6 bases at V and 5 bases at J, with 13 bases between. Germline V gene data show CDR1 as ENHRY and CDR2 as SYGVKD.

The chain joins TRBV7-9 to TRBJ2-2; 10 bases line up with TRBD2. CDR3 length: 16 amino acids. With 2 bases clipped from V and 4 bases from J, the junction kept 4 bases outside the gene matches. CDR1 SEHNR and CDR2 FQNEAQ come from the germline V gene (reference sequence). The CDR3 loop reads CASSLSGLARTGELFF. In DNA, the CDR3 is TGTGCCAGCAGCTTATCGGGACTAGCGCGCACCGGGGAGCTGTTTTTT.

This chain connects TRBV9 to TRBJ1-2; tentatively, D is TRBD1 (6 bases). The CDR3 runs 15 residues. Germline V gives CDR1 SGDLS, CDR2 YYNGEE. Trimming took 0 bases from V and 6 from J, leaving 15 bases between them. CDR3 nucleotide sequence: TGTGCCAGCAGCGTAGTCGGCAGGGGTGTTGATGGCTACACCTTC. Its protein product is CASSVVGRGVDGYTF.

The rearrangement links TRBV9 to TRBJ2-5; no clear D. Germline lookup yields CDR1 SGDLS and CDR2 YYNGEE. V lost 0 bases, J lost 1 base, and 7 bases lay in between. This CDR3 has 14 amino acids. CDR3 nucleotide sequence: TGTGCCAGCAGCGTAGGCCAGCCCCAAGAGACCCAGTACTTC. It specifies CASSVGQPQETQYF.

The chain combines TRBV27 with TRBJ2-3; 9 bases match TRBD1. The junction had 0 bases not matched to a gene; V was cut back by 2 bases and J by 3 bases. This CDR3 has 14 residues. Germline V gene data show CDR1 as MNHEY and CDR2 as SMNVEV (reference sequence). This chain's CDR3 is CASSLGTGTDTQYF. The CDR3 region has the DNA TGTGCCAGCAGTTTAGGGACAGGGACAGATACGCAGTATTTT.

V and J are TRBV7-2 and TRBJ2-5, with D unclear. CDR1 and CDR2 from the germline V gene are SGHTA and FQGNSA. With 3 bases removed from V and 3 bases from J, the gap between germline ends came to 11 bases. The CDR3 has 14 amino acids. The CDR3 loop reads CASSLKGWEETQYF. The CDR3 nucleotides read TGTGCCAGCAGCTTGAAGGGATGGGAAGAGACCCAGTACTTC.

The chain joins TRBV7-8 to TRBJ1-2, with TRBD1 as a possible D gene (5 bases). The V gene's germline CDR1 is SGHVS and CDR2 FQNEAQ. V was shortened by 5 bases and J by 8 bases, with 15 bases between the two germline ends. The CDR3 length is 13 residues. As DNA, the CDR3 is TGTGCCAGCAGCCGCTGGGACTCAGAGGGCTACACCTTC. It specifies CASSRWDSEGYTF. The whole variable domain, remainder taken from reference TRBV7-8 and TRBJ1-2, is GAGVSQSPRYKVAKRGQDVALRCDPISGHVSLFWYQQALGQGPEFLTYFQNEAQLDKSGLPSDRFFAERPEGSVSTLKIQRTQQEDSAVYLCASSRWDSEGYTFGSGTRLTVV.

The CDR3 DNA sequence: TGTGCCAGCAGTTACACACGGGACACAGAAGGCTACACCTTC. It is translated as CASSYTRDTEGYTF. The chain has TRBV6-6 and TRBJ1-2; maybe TRBD1 (6 bases). The CDR3 length is 14 residues. Germline CDR1 MNHNY, CDR2 SVGAGI (reference sequence). The ends were cut back, 2 bases at V and 8 bases at J, with 15 bases in the middle.

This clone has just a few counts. Here the CDR3 DNA reads TGTGCCAGCCTCCGTAGCGGTGAAGCTTTCTTT. Its protein product is CASLRSGEAFF. J is TRBJ1-1 and V is TRBV27; the D is unclear. Germline assignment: CDR1 MNHEY and CDR2 SMNVEV (reference sequence). This CDR3 contains 11 residues. Trimming took off 8 bases at V and 7 bases at J, with 11 bases between the two ends.

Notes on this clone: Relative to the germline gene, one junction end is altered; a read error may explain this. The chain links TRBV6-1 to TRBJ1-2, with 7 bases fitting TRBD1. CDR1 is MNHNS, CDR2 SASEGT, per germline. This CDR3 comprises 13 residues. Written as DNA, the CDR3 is TGTGCCAGCAGGATAAGCGGGACAGCCGGCAGCCACTTC. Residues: CASRISGTAGSHF.

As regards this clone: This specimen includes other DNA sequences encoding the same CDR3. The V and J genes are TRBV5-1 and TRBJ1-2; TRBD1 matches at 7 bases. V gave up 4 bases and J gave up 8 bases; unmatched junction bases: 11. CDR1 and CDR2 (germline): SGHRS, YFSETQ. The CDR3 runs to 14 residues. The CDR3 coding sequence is TGCGCCAGCAGCGCCCAGGGGGGAATAGACGGCTACACCTTC. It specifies CASSAQGGIDGYTF. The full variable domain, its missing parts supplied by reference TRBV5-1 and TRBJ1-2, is KAGVTQTPRYLIKTRGQQVTLSCSPISGHRSVSWYQQTPGQGLQFLFEYFSETQRNKGNFPGRFSGRQFSNSRSEMNVSTLELGDSALYLCASSAQGGIDGYTFGSGTRLTVV.

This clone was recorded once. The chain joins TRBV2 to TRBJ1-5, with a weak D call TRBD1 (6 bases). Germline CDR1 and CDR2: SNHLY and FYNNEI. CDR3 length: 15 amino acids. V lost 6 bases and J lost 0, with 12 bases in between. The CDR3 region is CASRWTDNSNQPQHF. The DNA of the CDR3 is TGTGCCAGCAGGTGGACAGATAATAGCAATCAGCCCCAGCATTTT.

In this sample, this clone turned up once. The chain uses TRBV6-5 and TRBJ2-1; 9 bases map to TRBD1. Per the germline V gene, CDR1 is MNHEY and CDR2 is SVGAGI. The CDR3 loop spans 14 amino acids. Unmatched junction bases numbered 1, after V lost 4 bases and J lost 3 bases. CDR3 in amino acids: CASSLGQGYNEQFF. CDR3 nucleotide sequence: TGTGCCAGCAGTTTGGGACAGGGCTACAATGAGCAGTTCTTC.

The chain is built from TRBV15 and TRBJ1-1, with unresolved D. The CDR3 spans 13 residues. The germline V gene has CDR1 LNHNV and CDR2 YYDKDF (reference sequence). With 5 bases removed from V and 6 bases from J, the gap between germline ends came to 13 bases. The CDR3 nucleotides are TGTGCCACCAGCTCAGGCGGCGGGGCTGAAGCTTTCTTT. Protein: CATSSGGGAEAFF. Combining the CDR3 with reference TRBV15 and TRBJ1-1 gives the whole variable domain DAMVIQNPRYQVTQFGKPVTLSCSQTLNHNVMYWYQQKSSQAPKLLFHYYDKDFNNEADTPDNFQSRRPNTSFCFLDIRSPGLGDTAMYLCATSSGGGAEAFFGQGTRLTVV.

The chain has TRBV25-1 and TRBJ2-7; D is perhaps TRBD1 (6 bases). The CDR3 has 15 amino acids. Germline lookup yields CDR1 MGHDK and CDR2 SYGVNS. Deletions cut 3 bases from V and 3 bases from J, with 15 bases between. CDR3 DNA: TGTGCCAGCAGTGACGCCACCCTGACAGGCTACGAGCAGTACTTC. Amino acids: CASSDATLTGYEQYF.

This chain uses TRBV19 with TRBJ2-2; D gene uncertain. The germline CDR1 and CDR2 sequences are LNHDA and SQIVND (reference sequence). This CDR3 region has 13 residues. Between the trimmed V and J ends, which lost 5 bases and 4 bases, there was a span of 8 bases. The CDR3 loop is CASSHRVTGELFF. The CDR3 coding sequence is TGTGCCAGTAGTCACCGAGTCACCGGGGAGCTGTTTTTT. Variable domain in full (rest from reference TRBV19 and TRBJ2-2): DGGITQSPKYLFRKEGQNVTLSCEQNLNHDAMYWYRQDPGQGLRLIYYSQIVNDFQKGDIAEGYSVSREKKESFPLTVTSAQKNPTAFYLCASSHRVTGELFFGEGSRLTVL.

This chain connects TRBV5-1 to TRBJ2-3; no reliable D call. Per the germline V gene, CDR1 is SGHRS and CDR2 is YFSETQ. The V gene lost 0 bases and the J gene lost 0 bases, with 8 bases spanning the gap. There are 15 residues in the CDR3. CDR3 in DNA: TGCGCCAGCAGCTTGGAACCTTCTAGCACAGATACGCAGTATTTT. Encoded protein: CASSLEPSSTDTQYF.

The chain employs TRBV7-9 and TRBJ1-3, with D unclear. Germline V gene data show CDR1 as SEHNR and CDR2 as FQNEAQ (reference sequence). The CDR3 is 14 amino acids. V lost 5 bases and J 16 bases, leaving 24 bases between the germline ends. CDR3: CASSPSTGVPPFYF. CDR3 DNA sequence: TGTGCCAGCAGCCCTTCGACTGGGGTTCCCCCCTTTTATTTT.

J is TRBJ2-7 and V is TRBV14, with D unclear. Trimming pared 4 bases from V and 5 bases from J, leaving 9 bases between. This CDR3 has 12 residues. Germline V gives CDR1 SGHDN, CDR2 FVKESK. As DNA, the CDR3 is TGTGCCAGCAGCCCAGGACGGAACGAGCAGTACTTC. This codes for CASSPGRNEQYF.

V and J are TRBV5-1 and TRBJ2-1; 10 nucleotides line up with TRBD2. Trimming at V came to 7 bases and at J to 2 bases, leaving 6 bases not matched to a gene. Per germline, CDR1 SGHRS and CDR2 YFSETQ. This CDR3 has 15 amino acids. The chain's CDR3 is CASVKAGGPYNEQFF. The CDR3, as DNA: TGCGCCAGCGTAAAAGCGGGGGGGCCCTACAATGAGCAGTTCTTC.

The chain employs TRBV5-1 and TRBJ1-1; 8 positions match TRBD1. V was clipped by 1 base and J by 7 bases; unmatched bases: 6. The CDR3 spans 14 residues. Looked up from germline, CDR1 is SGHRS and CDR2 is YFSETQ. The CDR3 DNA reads TGCGCCAGCAGCTTGTTACAGGGGGATGGTGAAGCTTTCTTT. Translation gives CASSLLQGDGEAFF. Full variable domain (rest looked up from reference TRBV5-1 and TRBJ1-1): KAGVTQTPRYLIKTRGQQVTLSCSPISGHRSVSWYQQTPGQGLQFLFEYFSETQRNKGNFPGRFSGRQFSNSRSEMNVSTLELGDSALYLCASSLLQGDGEAFFGQGTRLTVV.

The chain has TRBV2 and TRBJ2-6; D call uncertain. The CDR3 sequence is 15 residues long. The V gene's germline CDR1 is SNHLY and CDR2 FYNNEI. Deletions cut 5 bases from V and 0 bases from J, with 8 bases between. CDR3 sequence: CASSPGYSGANVLTF. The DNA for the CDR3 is TGTGCCAGCAGTCCTGGTTACTCTGGGGCCAACGTCCTGACTTTC.

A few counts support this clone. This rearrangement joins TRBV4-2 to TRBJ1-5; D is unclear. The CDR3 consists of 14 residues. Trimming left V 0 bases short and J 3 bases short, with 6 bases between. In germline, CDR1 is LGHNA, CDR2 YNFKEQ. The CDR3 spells CASSQEGDNQPQHF. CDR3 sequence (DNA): TGTGCCAGCAGCCAAGAAGGCGACAATCAGCCCCAGCATTTT.

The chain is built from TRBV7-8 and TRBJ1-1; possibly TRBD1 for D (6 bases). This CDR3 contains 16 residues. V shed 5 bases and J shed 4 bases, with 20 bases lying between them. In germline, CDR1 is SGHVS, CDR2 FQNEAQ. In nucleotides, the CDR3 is TGTGCCAGCAGCCCCCGCCACGCGGGGGCAAGCACTGAAGCTTTCTTT. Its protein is CASSPRHAGASTEAFF.